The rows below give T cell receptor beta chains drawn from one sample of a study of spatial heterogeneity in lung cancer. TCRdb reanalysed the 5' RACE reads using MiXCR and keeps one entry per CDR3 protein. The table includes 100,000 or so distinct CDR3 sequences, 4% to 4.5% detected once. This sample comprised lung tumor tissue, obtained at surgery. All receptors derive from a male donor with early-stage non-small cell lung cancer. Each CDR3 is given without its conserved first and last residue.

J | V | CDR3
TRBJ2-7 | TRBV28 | ASRADQVVDYEQY
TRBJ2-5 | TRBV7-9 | ASSDRYQETQY
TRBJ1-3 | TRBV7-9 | ASSLNSGNTIY
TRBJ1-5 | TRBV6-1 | ASSDWGLGNQPQH
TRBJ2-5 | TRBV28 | ASSFRNRREETQY
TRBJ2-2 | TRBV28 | ASARPSGIDTGELF
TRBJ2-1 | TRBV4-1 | ASSRREGHEQF
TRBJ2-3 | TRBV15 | ATSRAWTTTDTQY
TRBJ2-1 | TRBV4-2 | ASSQRGVGNEQF
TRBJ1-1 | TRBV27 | ASHTTPGSEAF
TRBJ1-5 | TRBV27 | ASGGNQPQH
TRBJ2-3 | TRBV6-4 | ASSDSLAGTQY
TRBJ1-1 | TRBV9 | ASSPRAGLGDTEAF
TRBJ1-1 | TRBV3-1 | ASTDTWGTEAF
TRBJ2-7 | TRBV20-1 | SARDRPHEQY
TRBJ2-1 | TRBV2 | ASSVYQYNEQF
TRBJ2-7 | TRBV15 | ATSRHPGTKTYEQY
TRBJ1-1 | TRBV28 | ASSPWFGPGRMNTEAF
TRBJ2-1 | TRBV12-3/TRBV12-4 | ASRGGVADNEQF
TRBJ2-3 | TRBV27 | ASSMDRGADTQY
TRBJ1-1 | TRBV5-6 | ASSRTGLNTEAF
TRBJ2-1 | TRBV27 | ANTPGIYNEQF
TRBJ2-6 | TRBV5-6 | ASSPSSSGANVLT
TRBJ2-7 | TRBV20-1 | SASPGTSQY
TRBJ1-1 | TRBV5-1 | ASSWTGGYTEAF
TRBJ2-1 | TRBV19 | ASTSDRSEQF
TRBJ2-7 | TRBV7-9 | ASSPDTLVNEQY
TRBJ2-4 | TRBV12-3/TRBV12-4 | ASSPPLGGGLSAKNIQY
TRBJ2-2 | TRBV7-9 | ASTINPGELF
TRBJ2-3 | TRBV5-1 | ASSQTGLAGADTQY
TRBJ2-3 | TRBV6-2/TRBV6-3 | ASSYPRFSQGGRTDTQY
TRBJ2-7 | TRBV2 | ASSELAGYEQY
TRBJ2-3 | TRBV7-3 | ASSCRTSGLTDTQY
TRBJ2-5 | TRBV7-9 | ASSLSLAGETQY
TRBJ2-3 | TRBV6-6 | ASSIAGGVDTQY
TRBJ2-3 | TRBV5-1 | ASSLMSTATSTDTQY
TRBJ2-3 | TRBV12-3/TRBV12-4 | ASSLTTADTQY
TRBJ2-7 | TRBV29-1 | SVSSGSGEQY
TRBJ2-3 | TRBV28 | ASSPSSGRVDTQY
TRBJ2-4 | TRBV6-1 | ASSERAPIKNIQY
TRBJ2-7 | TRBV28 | ASSLRDFLYEQY
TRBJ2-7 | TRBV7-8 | ASRRRGRDYEQY
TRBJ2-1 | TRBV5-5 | ASSPSTGGSYNEQF
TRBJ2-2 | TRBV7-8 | ASSTGGGDTGELF
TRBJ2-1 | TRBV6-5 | ASSSKLGAASEQF